This T cell receptor (beta chain) was found in a study of T-cell reconstitution after alpha-beta-depleted transplantation in children. The TCRbeta library was prepared with unique molecular identifiers. TCRdb used MiXCR to reprocess the PCR reads, holding one entry per CDR3 protein. The sample has about 980,000 distinct CDR3 sequences, around 30% seen once. The germline V gene encodes CDR1 DFQATT and CDR2 SNEGSKA (reference sequence). J was trimmed by 2 bases and V by 1 base; bases with no gene match: 8. CDR3 length: 17 residues. As regards this clonotype: Antigen unknown.

Points from the study as a whole: After one year, T-cell counts and TCRbeta diversity mostly came from new T cells. Alpha-beta T cells about two months after transplant reportedly derived from several hundred expanded graft clones. Surviving recipient T cells and thymic progenitors underlay high day-60 TCRbeta diversity in some patients.

The rearrangement uses TRBV20-1 and TRBJ2-5; the match to TRBD2 covers 12 bases. This TCR was sampled from a boy younger than two who had a stem cell transplant for SCID, so the T cells may come from the graft donor. The sample consisted of PBMCs, mostly from graft donor cells, taken 360 days after TCRalphabeta/CD19-depleted stem cell transplant. CDR3 nucleotides: TGCAGTGCTAGAGGCGTACTAGCGGGGGGACCTCAAGAGACCCAGTACTTC. The encoded protein is CSARGVLAGGPQETQYF.